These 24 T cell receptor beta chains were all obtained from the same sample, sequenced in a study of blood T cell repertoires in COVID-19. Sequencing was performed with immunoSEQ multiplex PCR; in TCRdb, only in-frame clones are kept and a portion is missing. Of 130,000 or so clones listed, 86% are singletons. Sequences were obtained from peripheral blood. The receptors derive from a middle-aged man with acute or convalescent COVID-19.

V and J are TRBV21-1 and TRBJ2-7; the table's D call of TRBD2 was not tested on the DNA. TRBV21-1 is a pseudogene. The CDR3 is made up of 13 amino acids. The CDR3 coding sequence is TGTGCCAGCAGCAAAAGCGGGGGAGCCGAGCAGTACTTC. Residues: CASSKSGGAEQYF.

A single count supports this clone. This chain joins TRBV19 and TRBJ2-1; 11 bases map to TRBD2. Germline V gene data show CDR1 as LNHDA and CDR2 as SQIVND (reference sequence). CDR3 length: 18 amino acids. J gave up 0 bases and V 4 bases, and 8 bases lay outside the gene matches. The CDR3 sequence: CASSTPPSGGSSYNEQFF. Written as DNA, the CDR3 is TGTGCCAGTAGTACCCCCCCTAGCGGGGGGAGCTCCTACAATGAGCAGTTCTTC.

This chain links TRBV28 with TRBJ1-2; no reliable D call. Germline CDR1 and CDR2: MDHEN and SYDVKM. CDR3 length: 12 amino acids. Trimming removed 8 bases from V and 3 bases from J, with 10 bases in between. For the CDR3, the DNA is TGTGCCAGCGGCTCCTTTGACTATGGCTACACCTTC. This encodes CASGSFDYGYTF.

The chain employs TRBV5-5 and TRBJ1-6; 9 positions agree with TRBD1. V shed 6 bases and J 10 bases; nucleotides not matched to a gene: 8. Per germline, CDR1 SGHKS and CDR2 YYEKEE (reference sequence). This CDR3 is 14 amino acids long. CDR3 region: CASTQRQGESPLHF. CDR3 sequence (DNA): TGTGCCAGCACCCAACGACAGGGGGAATCACCCCTCCACTTT.

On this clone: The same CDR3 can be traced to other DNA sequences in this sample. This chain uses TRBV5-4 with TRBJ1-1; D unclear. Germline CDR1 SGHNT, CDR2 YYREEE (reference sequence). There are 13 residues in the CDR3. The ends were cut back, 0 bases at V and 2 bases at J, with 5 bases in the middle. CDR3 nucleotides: TGTGCCAGCAGCTTGGCCGGTAACACTGAAGCTTTCTTT. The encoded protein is CASSLAGNTEAFF.

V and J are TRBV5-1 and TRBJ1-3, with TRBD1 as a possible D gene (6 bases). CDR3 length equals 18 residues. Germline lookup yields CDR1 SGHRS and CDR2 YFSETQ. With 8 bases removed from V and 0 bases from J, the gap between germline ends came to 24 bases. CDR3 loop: CARWAGVNPPYSGNTIYF. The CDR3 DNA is TGCGCCAGGTGGGCAGGGGTTAATCCACCCTACTCTGGAAACACCATATATTTT.

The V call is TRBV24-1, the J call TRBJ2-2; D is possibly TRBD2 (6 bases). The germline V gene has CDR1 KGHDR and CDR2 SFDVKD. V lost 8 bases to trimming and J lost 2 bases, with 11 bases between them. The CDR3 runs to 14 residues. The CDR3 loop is CATTGTYNTGELFF. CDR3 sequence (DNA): TGTGCCACCACCGGGACTTACAACACCGGGGAGCTGTTTTTT.

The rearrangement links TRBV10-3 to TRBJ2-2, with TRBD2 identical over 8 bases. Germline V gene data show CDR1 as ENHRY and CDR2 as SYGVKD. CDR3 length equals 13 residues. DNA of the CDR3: TGTGTCTCCTCCGGGACTAGTAACGGGGAGCTGTTTTTT. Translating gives CVSSGTSNGELFF.

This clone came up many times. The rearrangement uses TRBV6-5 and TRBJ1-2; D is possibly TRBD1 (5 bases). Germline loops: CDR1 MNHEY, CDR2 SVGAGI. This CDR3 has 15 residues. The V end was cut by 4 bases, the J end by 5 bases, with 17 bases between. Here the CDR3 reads CASSSPSGGWYGYTF. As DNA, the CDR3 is TGTGCCAGCAGTTCCCCTTCGGGGGGGTGGTATGGCTACACCTTC.

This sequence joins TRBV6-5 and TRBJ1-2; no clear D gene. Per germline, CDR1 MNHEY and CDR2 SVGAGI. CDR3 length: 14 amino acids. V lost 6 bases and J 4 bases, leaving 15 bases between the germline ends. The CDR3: CASSRDSVAYGYTF. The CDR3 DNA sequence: TGTGCCAGCAGCCGGGATTCCGTCGCCTATGGCTACACCTTC.

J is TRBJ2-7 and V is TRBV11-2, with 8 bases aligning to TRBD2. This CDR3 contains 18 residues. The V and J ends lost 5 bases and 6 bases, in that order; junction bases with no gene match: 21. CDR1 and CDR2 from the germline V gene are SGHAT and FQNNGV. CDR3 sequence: CASSPPPEREHGRLEQYF. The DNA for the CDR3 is TGTGCCAGCAGCCCCCCGCCTGAGCGGGAGCACGGGAGGCTCGAGCAGTACTTC.

The DNA for the CDR3 is TGTGCCAGCAGCCAAGAAACCGGGGCGAACACCGGGGAGCTGTTTTTT. Translation gives CASSQETGANTGELFF. V usage is TRBV14 and J usage is TRBJ2-2; D possibly corresponds to TRBD2 (5 bases). The germline gives CDR1 SGHDN, CDR2 FVKESK. V was clipped by 0 bases and J by 0 bases, with 8 bases between them. The CDR3 totals 16 residues.

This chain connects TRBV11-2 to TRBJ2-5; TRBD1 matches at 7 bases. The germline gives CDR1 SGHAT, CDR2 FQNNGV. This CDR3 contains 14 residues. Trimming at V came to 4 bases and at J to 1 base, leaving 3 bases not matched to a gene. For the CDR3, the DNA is TGTGCCAGCAGCTCCCGGACAGGCCAAGAGACCCAGTACTTC. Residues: CASSSRTGQETQYF.

The CDR3 spells CASASRGPGSNQPQHF. The DNA of the CDR3 is TGTGCCAGTGCTTCGCGGGGCCCAGGGAGCAATCAGCCCCAGCATTTT. The V call is TRBV19, the J call TRBJ1-5; weak D call: TRBD1 (5 bases). Germline CDR1 reads LNHDA; CDR2 reads SQIVND (reference sequence). V lost 8 bases, J lost 1 base, and 18 bases lay in between. The CDR3 runs 16 residues.

The CDR3 DNA reads as TGTGCCAGCAGCGAAACAGGGAGGGCTAACTATGGCTACACCTTC. This translates into CASSETGRANYGYTF. This chain connects TRBV2 to TRBJ1-2, with D perhaps matching TRBD1 (6 bases). The CDR3 is made up of 15 amino acids. The V end was cut by 6 bases, the J end by 0 bases, with 14 bases between. Germline V gives CDR1 SNHLY, CDR2 FYNNEI. The complete variable domain, with remaining parts taken from reference TRBV2 and TRBJ1-2, reads EPEVTQTPSHQVTQMGQEVILRCVPISNHLYFYWYRQILGQKVEFLVSFYNNEISEKSEIFDDQFSVERPDGSNFTLKIRSTKLEDSAMYFCASSETGRANYGYTFGSGTRLTVV.

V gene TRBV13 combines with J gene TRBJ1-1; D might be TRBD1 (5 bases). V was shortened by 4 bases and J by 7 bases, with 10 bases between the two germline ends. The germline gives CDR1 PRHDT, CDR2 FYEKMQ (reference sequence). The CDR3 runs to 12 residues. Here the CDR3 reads CASSWGEGEAFF. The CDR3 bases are TGTGCCAGCAGCTGGGGGGAGGGTGAAGCTTTCTTT.

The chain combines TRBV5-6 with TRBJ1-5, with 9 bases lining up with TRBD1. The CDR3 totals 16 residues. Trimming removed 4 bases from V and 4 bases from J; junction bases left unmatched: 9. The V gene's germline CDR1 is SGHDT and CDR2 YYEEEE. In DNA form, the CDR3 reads TGTGCCAGCAGCACCGGGACAGGGTTTAGGAATCAGCCCCAGCATTTT. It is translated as CASSTGTGFRNQPQHF.

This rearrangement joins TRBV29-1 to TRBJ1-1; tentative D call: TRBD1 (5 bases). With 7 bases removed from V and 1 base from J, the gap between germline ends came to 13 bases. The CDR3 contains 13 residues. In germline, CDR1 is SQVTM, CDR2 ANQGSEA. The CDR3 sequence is CSAPTETNTEAFF. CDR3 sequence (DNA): TGCAGCGCCCCGACAGAGACGAACACTGAAGCTTTCTTT.

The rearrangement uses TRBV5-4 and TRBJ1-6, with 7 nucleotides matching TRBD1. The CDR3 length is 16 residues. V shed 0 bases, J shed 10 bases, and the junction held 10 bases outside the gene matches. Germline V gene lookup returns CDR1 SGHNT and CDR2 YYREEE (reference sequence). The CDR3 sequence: CASSLATGLSGSPLHF. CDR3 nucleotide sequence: TGTGCCAGCAGCTTGGCGACAGGGCTGTCCGGGTCACCCCTCCACTTT.

The CDR3 DNA reads as TGTGCCAGCAGCACACAGGGGTACGAGCAGTACTTC. It is translated as CASSTQGYEQYF. V is TRBV7-2 and J is TRBJ2-7, with 7 nucleotides matching TRBD1. The ends lost 5 bases at V and 4 bases at J; junction bases unmatched: 2. Germline CDR1 is SGHTA and CDR2 is FQGNSA. The CDR3 extends over 12 amino acids.

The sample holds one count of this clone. Written as DNA, the CDR3 is TGTGCCTGGAGTGTATTCGGGGAGGGCTACACCTTC. This gives the protein CAWSVFGEGYTF. This rearrangement joins TRBV30 to TRBJ1-2; D unclear. Looked up from germline, CDR1 is GTSNPN and CDR2 is SVGIG (reference sequence). This CDR3 contains 12 residues. Trimming shortened V by 0 bases and J by 8 bases, and 10 bases separated the two germline ends.

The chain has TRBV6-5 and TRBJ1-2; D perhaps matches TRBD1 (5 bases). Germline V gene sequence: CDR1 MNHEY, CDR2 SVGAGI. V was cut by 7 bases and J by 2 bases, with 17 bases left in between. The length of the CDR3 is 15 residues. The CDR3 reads CASTVTVGGNYGYTF. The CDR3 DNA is TGTGCCAGCACCGTGACAGTCGGGGGAAACTATGGCTACACCTTC.

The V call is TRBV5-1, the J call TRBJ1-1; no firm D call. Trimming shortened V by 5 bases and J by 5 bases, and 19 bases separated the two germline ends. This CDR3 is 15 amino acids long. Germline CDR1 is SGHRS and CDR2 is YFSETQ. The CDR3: CASRSELGGRTEAFF. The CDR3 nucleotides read TGCGCCAGCAGGTCTGAGCTTGGAGGGAGGACTGAAGCTTTCTTT.

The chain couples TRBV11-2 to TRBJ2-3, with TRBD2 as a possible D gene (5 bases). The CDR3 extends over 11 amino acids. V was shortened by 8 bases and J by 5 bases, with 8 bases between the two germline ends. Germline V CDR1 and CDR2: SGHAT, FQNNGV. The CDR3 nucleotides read TGTGCCAGCCGTCGGGGAGATACGCAGTATTTT. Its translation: CASRRGDTQYF.